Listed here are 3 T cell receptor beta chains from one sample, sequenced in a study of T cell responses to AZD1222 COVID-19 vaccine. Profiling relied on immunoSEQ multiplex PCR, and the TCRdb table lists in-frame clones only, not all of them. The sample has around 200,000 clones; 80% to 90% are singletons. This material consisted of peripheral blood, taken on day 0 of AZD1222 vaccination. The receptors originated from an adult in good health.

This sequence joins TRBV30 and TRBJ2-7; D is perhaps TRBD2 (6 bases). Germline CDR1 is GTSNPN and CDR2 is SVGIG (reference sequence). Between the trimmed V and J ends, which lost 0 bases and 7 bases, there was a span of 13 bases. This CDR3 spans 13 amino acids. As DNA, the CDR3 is TGTGCCTGGAGTGTACTGGGTGGGAGGGAGCAGTACTTC. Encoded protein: CAWSVLGGREQYF.

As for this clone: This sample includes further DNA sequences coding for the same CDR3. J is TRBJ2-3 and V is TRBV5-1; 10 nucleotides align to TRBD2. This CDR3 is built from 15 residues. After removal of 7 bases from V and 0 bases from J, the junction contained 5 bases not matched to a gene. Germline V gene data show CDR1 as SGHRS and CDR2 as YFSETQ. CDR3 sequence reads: CASRTSGGSTDTQYF. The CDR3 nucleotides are TGCGCCAGCCGGACTAGCGGAGGTAGCACAGATACGCAGTATTTT.

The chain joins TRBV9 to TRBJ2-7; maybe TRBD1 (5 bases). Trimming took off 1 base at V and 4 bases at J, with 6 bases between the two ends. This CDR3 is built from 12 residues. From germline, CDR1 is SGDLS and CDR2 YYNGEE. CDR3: CASSVSGYEQYF. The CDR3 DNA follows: TGTGCCAGCAGCGTATCAGGGTACGAGCAGTACTTC.